Below are 25 T cell receptor beta chains sequenced from a single sample in a study of human T cells and chemical hapten exposure. Time point indicated: pre-sensitization, week 0. Indicated treatment: therapeutic diphenylcyclopropenone sensitization with weekly scalp DPC. Each CDR3 protein is one row after TCRdb ran MiXCR on the RACE reads. The sample contains 50,000 to 70,000 distinct CDR3 sequences, 9.9% of which appear only once. This specimen consisted of whole blood, obtained in connection with sensitization to the hapten diphenylcyclopropenone (DPC). These receptors came from a man aged 40-49 years with alopecia areata. Some clones in this sample may be carry-over from other donors' samples.

This clonotype was found many times. The chain carries TRBV30 and TRBJ1-3; D not certain. The V end lost 3 bases, the J end lost 0 bases, and 9 bases lay between the germline ends. The CDR3 length is 14 residues. CDR1 and CDR2 (germline): GTSNPN, SVGIG (reference sequence). The CDR3 sequence is CAWSASHSGNTIYF. The CDR3 DNA reads as TGTGCCTGGAGCGCATCACACTCTGGAAACACCATATATTTT.

This clonotype was seen a few times. The chain carries TRBV15 and TRBJ2-1; D is uncertain. Germline loops: CDR1 LNHNV, CDR2 YYDKDF (reference sequence). The CDR3 consists of 15 residues. V was shortened by 7 bases and J by 1 base, with 14 bases between the two germline ends. The CDR3 nucleotides read TGTGCCACCACCCCGGGTGGTCGGTCCTACAATGAGCAGTTCTTC. Its translation is CATTPGGRSYNEQFF.

V gene TRBV12-3 or TRBV12-4 combines with J gene TRBJ2-1, with D perhaps assigned TRBD1 or TRBD2 (5 bases each). The length of the CDR3 is 14 residues. The V gene lost 2 bases and the J gene lost 8 bases, with 13 bases spanning the gap. As DNA, the CDR3 is TGTGCCAGCAGTTTAAGTCCGGGGCGGGATGAGCAGTTCTTC. Amino acid sequence: CASSLSPGRDEQFF.

This clonotype was observed at least ten times. V gene TRBV7-9 combines with J gene TRBJ2-7; no reliable D call. The CDR3 extends over 15 amino acids. The ends were cut back, 2 bases at V and 3 bases at J, with 14 bases in the middle. CDR1 SEHNR and CDR2 FQNEAQ come from the germline V gene (reference sequence). The CDR3 is CASSLTDGGDYEQYF. DNA for the CDR3: TGTGCCAGCAGCTTAACGGATGGTGGGGACTACGAGCAGTACTTC.

This clonotype has only a few counts. The chain links TRBV24-1 to TRBJ2-2; a weak D match, TRBD2 (6 bases). CDR3 length: 13 amino acids. The V end was cut by 4 bases, the J end by 4 bases, with 6 bases between. Germline lookup yields CDR1 KGHDR and CDR2 SFDVKD. The CDR3 coding sequence is TGTGCCACCAGTGAGGGGGGCACCGGGGAGCTGTTTTTT. It specifies CATSEGGTGELFF.

This clonotype was detected ten times or more. This chain uses TRBV7-8 with TRBJ2-3, with unresolved D. Trimming took 4 bases from V and 2 from J, leaving 4 bases between them. CDR3 length equals 12 residues. CDR1 is SGHVS and CDR2 is FQNEAQ in the germline V gene. The CDR3 DNA is TGTGCCAGCAGCTCACACACAGATACGCAGTATTTT. Translation gives CASSSHTDTQYF.

This clonotype was detected many times. The chain links TRBV2 to TRBJ2-1, with 9 bases that match TRBD2. The CDR3 is 12 residues long. V lost 7 bases and J lost 12; bases outside the gene matches: 7. Germline V gene data show CDR1 as SNHLY and CDR2 as FYNNEI. As DNA, the CDR3 is TGTGCCAGCAACCTAGCGGGGCCGGCGCAGTTCTTC. Encoded protein: CASNLAGPAQFF.

The chain combines TRBV6-5 with TRBJ2-7; D not certain. This CDR3 is 11 amino acids long. In germline, CDR1 is MNHEY, CDR2 SVGAGI. The germline V and J ends were trimmed by 3 bases and 6 bases, with 6 bases remaining between them. DNA of the CDR3: TGTGCCAGCAGTTATATGGGCGAGCAGTACTTC. It yields the protein CASSYMGEQYF.

The chain joins TRBV10-2 to TRBJ2-7; D is unclear. The CDR3 runs to 13 residues. V was shortened by 4 bases and J by 4 bases, with 11 bases between the two germline ends. Per germline, CDR1 WSHSY and CDR2 SAAADI. This chain's CDR3 is CASSGVQPYEQYF. DNA of the CDR3: TGCGCCAGCAGTGGGGTGCAGCCGTACGAGCAGTACTTC.

The chain recombines TRBV28 with TRBJ2-5; D uncertain. The CDR3 runs 13 residues. Trimming pared 8 bases from V and 5 bases from J, leaving 15 bases between. Germline values: CDR1 MDHEN, CDR2 SYDVKM. CDR3 in amino acids: CASYSRGRETQYF. In DNA, the CDR3 is TGTGCCAGCTATTCTAGAGGTCGGGAGACCCAGTACTTC.

The rearrangement joins TRBV7-9 to TRBJ2-5; the D is unclear. The length of the CDR3 is 13 residues. Germline CDR1 and CDR2: SEHNR and FQNEAQ (reference sequence). Trimming took off 1 base at V and 5 bases at J, with 8 bases between the two ends. CDR3 nucleotide sequence: TGTGCCAGCAGCTTAGGGGCTGGGGAGACCCAGTACTTC. It is translated as CASSLGAGETQYF.

Ten or more counts support this clonotype. The chain links TRBV11-3 to TRBJ1-6, with D possibly matching TRBD1 (5 bases). Germline V gene data show CDR1 as SGHNT and CDR2 as YENEEA. The ends were cut back, 5 bases at V and 5 bases at J, with 10 bases in the middle. The CDR3 is 14 residues long. The CDR3 DNA is TGTGCCAGCAGCCGGGACCCAGATAATTCACCCCTCCACTTT. Protein product: CASSRDPDNSPLHF.

The V call is TRBV6-2 or TRBV6-3, the J call TRBJ1-3, with a possible D match to TRBD1 (5 bases). CDR3 length equals 15 residues. Germline CDR1 reads MNHEY; CDR2 reads SVGEGT. The V gene lost 2 bases and the J gene lost 2 bases, with 10 bases spanning the gap. The CDR3 reads CASSYSGAAGNTIYF. In DNA form, the CDR3 reads TGTGCCAGCAGTTACAGCGGGGCCGCTGGAAACACCATATATTTT.

This chain links TRBV7-2 with TRBJ2-1; D ambiguous. The CDR3 is 14 amino acids. The V end was cut by 5 bases, the J end by 5 bases, with 13 bases between. In germline, CDR1 is SGHTA, CDR2 FQGNSA. The CDR3 reads CASSPFMGNNEQFF. The CDR3 coding sequence is TGTGCCAGCAGCCCATTTATGGGTAACAATGAGCAGTTCTTC.

The chain employs TRBV20-1 and TRBJ2-7; no definite D call. Germline assignment: CDR1 DFQATT and CDR2 SNEGSKA (reference sequence). CDR3 length: 15 residues. Trimming cost V 0 bases and J 2 bases, with 14 bases left between them. The CDR3 protein is CSARDPPPFTYEQYF. CDR3 nucleotides: TGCAGTGCTAGAGATCCCCCCCCCTTTACCTACGAGCAGTACTTC.

This clonotype was seen ten or more times. The J gene is TRBJ2-7, the V gene TRBV10-2; no clear D. Deletions cut 6 bases from V and 1 base from J, with 7 bases between. The V gene's germline CDR1 is WSHSY and CDR2 SAAADI. There are 12 residues in the CDR3. CDR3 sequence (DNA): TGCGCCAGCAGCCCACCATCCTACGAGCAGTACTTC. This gives the protein CASSPPSYEQYF.

The rearrangement joins TRBV4-3 to TRBJ2-7, with a tentative D call TRBD2 (5 bases). The CDR3 has 16 amino acids. The V gene lost 3 bases and the J gene lost 2 bases, with 17 bases spanning the gap. Germline V gene data show CDR1 as LGHNA and CDR2 as YSLEER. The CDR3 DNA reads as TGCGCCAGCAGCCAGGCGGGCGGGCCGTCTACCTACGAGCAGTACTTC. As protein: CASSQAGGPSTYEQYF.

V and J are TRBV7-9 and TRBJ2-7, with D uncertain. Germline V gene lookup returns CDR1 SEHNR and CDR2 FQNEAQ (reference sequence). Between the trimmed V and J ends, which lost 5 bases and 5 bases, there was a span of 10 bases. The CDR3 runs to 12 residues. The CDR3 protein is CASSAALDEQYF. The DNA for the CDR3 is TGTGCCAGCAGCGCCGCCCTGGACGAGCAGTACTTC.

Many counts were recorded for this clonotype. The chain is built from TRBV20-1 and TRBJ2-3; 7 bases are a match to TRBD2. Germline lookup yields CDR1 DFQATT and CDR2 SNEGSKA (reference sequence). The CDR3 length is 15 residues. With 0 bases clipped from V and 2 bases from J, the junction kept 5 bases outside the gene matches. The CDR3 region is CSAREGGTATDTQYF. The CDR3 DNA reads TGCAGTGCTAGAGAGGGGGGGACCGCCACAGATACGCAGTATTTT.

The rearrangement joins TRBV2 to TRBJ2-3, with 9 nucleotides matching TRBD2. The CDR3 is 16 amino acids. Germline V gives CDR1 SNHLY, CDR2 FYNNEI. With 4 bases clipped from V and 6 bases from J, the junction kept 11 bases outside the gene matches. Here the CDR3 reads CASSGGGLAGRDTQYF. The DNA of the CDR3 is TGTGCCAGCAGTGGAGGGGGGCTAGCGGGAAGGGATACGCAGTATTTT.

The V and J genes are TRBV6-2 or TRBV6-3 and TRBJ2-1; 9 bases agree with TRBD2. The V gene end was trimmed by 6 bases and the J gene end by 7 bases; junction bases not matched to a gene: 10. Germline CDR1 MNHEY, CDR2 SVGEGT. The CDR3 contains 15 residues. The CDR3 DNA is TGTGCCAGCAGCTTTTTGGGCGGGAGGGATAATGAGCAGTTCTTC. This sequence encodes CASSFLGGRDNEQFF.

This clonotype was found many times. CDR3 region: CASSGRSSYEQYF. The CDR3 DNA sequence: TGTGCCAGCAGTGGGAGGAGCTCCTACGAGCAGTACTTC. The chain couples TRBV21-1 to TRBJ2-7. TRBV21-1 is given as a pseudogene. The CDR3 sequence is 13 residues long.

This clonotype was counted only a few times. The chain recombines TRBV6-1 with TRBJ2-1, with a weak D call TRBD1 (5 bases). The germline V and J ends were trimmed by 1 base and 0 bases, with 16 bases remaining between them. Germline V gene lookup returns CDR1 MNHNS and CDR2 SASEGT. CDR3 size: 18 residues. This CDR3 reads CASSEEGLGASSYNEQFF. Here the CDR3 DNA reads TGTGCCAGCAGTGAAGAGGGGTTGGGCGCTAGCTCCTACAATGAGCAGTTCTTC.

V gene TRBV28 combines with J gene TRBJ2-7; 10 bases match TRBD2. Looked up from germline, CDR1 is MDHEN and CDR2 is SYDVKM. The CDR3 covers 14 residues. V was pared by 5 bases and J by 7 bases, with 8 bases of the junction left unmatched. In DNA form, the CDR3 reads TGTGCCAGCAGTCTTCCGGGACTAGCGAGGGAGCAGTACTTC. This codes for CASSLPGLAREQYF.

This clonotype was counted only a few times. The rearrangement joins TRBV19 to TRBJ1-5; 7 positions match TRBD1. Germline-derived CDR1 and CDR2 are LNHDA and SQIVND (reference sequence). This CDR3 has 14 amino acids. The V and J ends lost 3 bases and 4 bases, in that order; junction bases with no gene match: 3. CDR3 in amino acids: CASSMDRNNQPQHF. The DNA for the CDR3 is TGTGCCAGTAGTATGGACAGGAATAATCAGCCCCAGCATTTT.